This TCR beta chain is from a study of blood T cell repertoires in COVID-19. Study overall: Acute-phase and convalescent COVID-19 samples originated in the United States, Italy and Spain. PBMCs, B-cell-depleted T cells, or T cells provided the cDNA or gDNA that made up the material.

Generated by immunoSEQ multiplex PCR, the TCRdb table keeps only in-frame clones and is missing some. The repertoire holds 140,000 to 150,000 clones, approximately 85% seen once, with around 8% in the top ten. Germline loops: CDR1 SGDLS, CDR2 YYNGEE. The CDR3 extends over 17 amino acids. The junction had 10 bases not matched to a gene; V was cut back by 4 bases and J by 2 bases. Sequenced sample: peripheral blood. The V call is TRBV9, the J call TRBJ1-4; 8 bases agree with TRBD1. The TCR originated in an older woman with COVID-19, enrolled during active disease. This chain's CDR3 is CASSPGTGGSTNEKLFF. The CDR3 bases are TGTGCCAGCAGCCCTGGGACAGGAGGGTCGACTAATGAAAAACTGTTTTTT.